This TCR beta chain emerged from a study of T cell changes during pregnancy in multiple sclerosis. Measured with immunoSEQ multiplex PCR; TCRdb has only the in-frame clones, and not every one. The table lists fewer than 70,000 clones, roughly 90% of them singletons, with 1.4% in the top ten. The CDR3 is 15 residues long. J was trimmed by 7 bases and V by 3 bases; bases with no gene match: 4. CDR1 is KGHSH and CDR2 is LQKENI in the germline V gene. This TCR was recovered from a female donor with multiple sclerosis, enrolled in a pregnancy study. The sample was peripheral blood, taken in the second trimester of pregnancy. The V call is TRBV18, the J call TRBJ2-1, with 12 bases identical to TRBD2. CDR3: CASSPELAGGNEQFF. The CDR3 region has the DNA TGTGCCAGCTCACCGGAGCTAGCGGGAGGGAATGAGCAGTTCTTC. Full variable domain (remainder filled in from reference TRBV18 and TRBJ2-1): NAGVMQNPRHLVRRRGQEARLRCSPMKGHSHVYWYRQLPEEGLKFMVYLQKENIIDESGMPKERFSAEFPKEGPSILRIQQVVRGDSAAYFCASSPELAGGNEQFFGPGTRLTVL.